A single T cell receptor beta chain is shown here with its context. Antigen: not known. These data belong to a study of cytomegalovirus exposure and HLA in healthy donors. Study summary: In a later analysis, it was reported that the 110 or so validation repertoires had been produced on the same platform as the roughly 700 repertoires belonging to the first cohort. Broader study findings: Three of the chains that were CMV-associated were confirmed in vitro to be specific for CMV antigens. TCR beta chains numbering approximately 150 were designated cytomegalovirus-associated.

Assay used: immunoSEQ multiplex PCR; TCRdb lists only in-frame clones, some missing. The sample yields some 130,000 clones, 85% to 90% seen once. The CDR3 sequence is 12 residues long. The V end was cut by 7 bases, the J end by 4 bases, with 10 bases between. This sequence was found in a young man in good health and CMV-seronegative. The sample taken for sequencing was PBMCs. The V gene is TRBV23-1, the J gene TRBJ2-5; D not resolved. TRBV23-1 is classed as an ORF, of uncertain function. CDR3 in DNA: TGCGCCAGCAAATCCTTGAGAGAGACCCAGTACTTC. It specifies CASKSLRETQYF.